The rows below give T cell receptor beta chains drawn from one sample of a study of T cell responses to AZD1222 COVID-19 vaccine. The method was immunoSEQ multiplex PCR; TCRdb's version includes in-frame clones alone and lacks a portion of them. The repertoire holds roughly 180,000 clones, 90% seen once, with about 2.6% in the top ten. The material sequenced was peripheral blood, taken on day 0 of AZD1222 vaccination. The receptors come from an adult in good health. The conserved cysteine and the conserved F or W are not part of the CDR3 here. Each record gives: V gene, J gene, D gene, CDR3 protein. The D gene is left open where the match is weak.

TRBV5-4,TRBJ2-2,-,ASSADMVGELF
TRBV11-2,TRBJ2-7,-,ASSLAGSYEQY
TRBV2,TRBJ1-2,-,ASTETGRYGYT
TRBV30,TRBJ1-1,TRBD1,AWSVRPGTGGVGTEAF
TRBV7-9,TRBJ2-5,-,ASSRGTAQETQY
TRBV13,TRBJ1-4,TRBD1,ASSTASDRNNEKLF
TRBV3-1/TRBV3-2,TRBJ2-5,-,ASSRRHAVETQY
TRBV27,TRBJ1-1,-,ASSPVWSGNTEAF
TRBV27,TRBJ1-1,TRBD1,ASSLRTGGKHTEAF
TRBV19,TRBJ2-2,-,ASTPGHHMNTGELF
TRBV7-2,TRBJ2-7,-,ASSFIGSDLYEQY
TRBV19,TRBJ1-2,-,ASSIVVTNYGYT
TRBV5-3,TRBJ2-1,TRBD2,ARSPSRRGGPLDWNEQF
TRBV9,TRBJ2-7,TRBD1,ASSLEGQGYEQY
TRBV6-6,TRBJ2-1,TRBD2,ASSYLGGSYNEQF
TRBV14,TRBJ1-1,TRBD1,ASSPDRVRGAF
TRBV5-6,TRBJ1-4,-,ASSLPRTNEKLF
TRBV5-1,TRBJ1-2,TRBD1,ASSAGQGQGYT
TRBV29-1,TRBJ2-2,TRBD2,SVRTSGTGELF
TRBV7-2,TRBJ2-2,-,ASSLAVEHGELF
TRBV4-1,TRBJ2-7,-,ASSLRDSYEQY
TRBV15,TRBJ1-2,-,ATSPRETETGIYGYT
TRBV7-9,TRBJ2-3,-,ASSHKPTDTQY
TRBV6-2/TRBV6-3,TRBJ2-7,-,ASSSPPGAPYEQY
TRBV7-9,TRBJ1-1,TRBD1,ASSLNRGVWSEAF
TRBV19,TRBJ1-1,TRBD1,ASRGQGWNTEAF
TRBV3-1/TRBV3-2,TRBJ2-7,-,ASSLRGVEEQY
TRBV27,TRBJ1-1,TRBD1,ASSLAWTGVPEAF
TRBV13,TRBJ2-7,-,ASSFKGRMTYEQY
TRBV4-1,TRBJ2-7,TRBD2,ASSQDSGRDYEQY